Listed below are T cell receptor beta chains from one sample, sequenced in a study of CD8+ T cells in alopecia areata. The method was immunoSEQ multiplex PCR; TCRdb's version includes in-frame clones alone and lacks a portion of them. This table holds about 180,000 clones, approximately 62% found once. This specimen consisted of CD4+ T cells sorted from blood, obtained at week 0. Receptors were obtained from a human donor with alopecia areata. CDR3s include the opening cysteine and the closing phenylalanine or tryptophan. D genes are given only for firm matches. The size field is filled for only some rows; it gives once, few, many or a size class.

>-|TRBJ2-2|-|TRBV30
CAWSVRGSGELFF
TGTGCCTGGAGTGTACGGGGGTCCGGGGAGCTGTTTTTT
>-|TRBJ1-1|TRBD1|TRBV11-2
CASSSRRGAEAFF
TGTGCCAGCAGCTCACGCAGGGGGGCTGAAGCTTTCTTT
>-|TRBJ1-2|-|TRBV6-5
CASREENLRYGYTF
TGTGCCAGCAGGGAGGAAAATCTTCGGTATGGCTACACCTTC
>few|TRBJ2-6|-|TRBV30
CACSGANVLTF
TGTGCCTGCTCTGGGGCCAACGTCCTGACTTTC
>few|TRBJ2-1|-|TRBV29-1
CSVAGGLWDEQFF
TGCAGCGTTGCGGGGGGCCTTTGGGATGAGCAGTTCTTC
>once|TRBJ2-7|TRBD2|TRBV13
CASSALKLAHYEQYF
TGTGCCAGCAGCGCGCTTAAACTAGCGCACTACGAGCAGTACTTC
>once|TRBJ2-1|-|TRBV7-3
CASSLIGPSVSSYNEQFF
TGTGCCAGCAGCTTAATCGGTCCTAGCGTTAGCTCCTACAATGAGCAGTTCTTC
>-|TRBJ1-5|-|TRBV30
CAWSSGGGGQPQHF
TGTGCCTGGAGTTCTGGAGGGGGAGGTCAGCCCCAGCATTTT
>-|TRBJ2-2|-|TRBV5-1
CASSLDFTGELFF
TGCGCCAGCAGCTTGGACTTCACCGGGGAGCTGTTTTTT
>-|TRBJ2-5|TRBD2|TRBV7-2
CASSPRGTSGSETQYF
TGTGCCAGCAGCCCCCGGGGTACTAGCGGCTCAGAGACCCAGTACTTC
>few|TRBJ2-4|-|TRBV28
CASSLKGPDIQYF
TGTGCCAGCAGTTTAAAGGGTCCGGACATTCAGTACTTC
>-|TRBJ2-7|TRBD1|TRBV2
CASETDRATYF
TGTGCCAGTGAAACTGACAGGGCGACGTACTTC
>-|TRBJ1-1|-|TRBV4-3
CASSQDNRAHLGAFF
TGCGCCAGCAGCCAAGATAACAGGGCGCACCTTGGGGCTTTCTTT
>-|TRBJ2-3|-|TRBV4-3
CASSRARVGRPDTQYF
TGCGCCAGCAGCCGTGCCCGGGTGGGGCGTCCAGATACGCAGTATTTT
>-|TRBJ2-1|-|TRBV29-1
CSVEGEGGAHDEQFF
TGCAGCGTTGAAGGCGAAGGGGGGGCCCACGATGAGCAGTTCTTC
>once|TRBJ1-5|TRBD1|TRBV30
CAWSRRGAGQGKNQPQHF
TGTGCCTGGAGTAGGCGAGGAGCAGGACAGGGGAAAAATCAGCCCCAGCATTTT
>-|TRBJ1-2|TRBD1|TRBV4-3
CASSRESPDRAGYTF
TGCGCCAGCAGCCGCGAGTCCCCGGACAGGGCCGGCTACACCTTC
>-|TRBJ1-2|TRBD1|TRBV30
CASQGGEHGYTF
TGTGCCTCGCAAGGGGGCGAGCATGGCTACACCTTC
>-|TRBJ1-2|-|TRBV23-1
CASSQSRQEYLDYGYTF
TGCGCCAGCAGTCAATCTAGGCAGGAGTACCTTGACTATGGCTACACCTTC
>-|TRBJ2-7|TRBD1|TRBV6-1
CASSGTGRSEQYF
TGTGCCAGCAGTGGGACAGGGAGGAGCGAGCAGTACTTC
>few|TRBJ2-1|-|TRBV7-2
CASSLRTGYNEQFF
TGTGCCAGCAGCTTAAGAACAGGCTACAATGAGCAGTTCTTC
>-|TRBJ1-2|TRBD1|TRBV6-5
CASRLGQGLYGYTF
TGTGCCAGCAGACTCGGACAGGGACTCTATGGCTACACCTTC
>-|TRBJ2-1|TRBD2|TRBV6-1
CASSALAGKSDEQFF
TGTGCCAGCAGTGCGCTAGCGGGGAAGTCGGATGAGCAGTTCTTC
>-|TRBJ1-1|-|TRBV7-9
CASSTRQTYTEAFF
TGTGCCAGCAGCACCCGACAGACCTACACTGAAGCTTTCTTT
>once|TRBJ1-1|-|TRBV27
CASSSTEIRDTEAFF
TGTGCCAGCAGTTCGACAGAGATCCGGGACACTGAAGCTTTCTTT